This T cell receptor (beta chain) was found in a study of blood T cell repertoires in COVID-19. Only in-frame clones appear in the TCRdb table, and some are missing; sequencing was by immunoSEQ multiplex PCR. The profile shows a few hundred thousand clones, 91% of them singletons. Trimming cost V 4 bases and J 8 bases, with 18 bases left between them. The CDR3 totals 14 residues. Germline V gene sequence: CDR1 SGHRS, CDR2 YFSETQ. The sequence came from a human donor in a cohort exposed to, infected with or recovered from COVID-19 (not recorded which). The donor label of this sample is uncertain. Sequencing input: PBMCs or T cells enriched from blood (not recorded which). The rearrangement links TRBV5-1 to TRBJ1-2; maybe TRBD1 (5 bases). CDR3 coding DNA: TGCGCCAGCAGCCAGGGATCCGGGCCATCGGGCTACACCTTC. Protein product: CASSQGSGPSGYTF.